One and the same sample provided the 22 T cell receptor beta chains below, sequenced in a study of PD-L1 blockade in urothelial cancer. Here immunoSEQ multiplex PCR was the method, and the copy in TCRdb shows in-frame clones only, minus some. The table lists 38,000 or so clones, around 81% of them singletons. This sample's time point: pretreatment peripheral blood. The starting material was PBMCs, obtained around atezolizumab (anti-PD-L1) treatment. Receptor source: an older man with urothelial cancer.

The rearrangement joins TRBV5-1 to TRBJ2-7; TRBD2 aligns across 10 bases. This CDR3 contains 15 residues. V shed 1 base and J 3 bases; nucleotides not matched to a gene: 4. CDR1 and CDR2 from the germline V gene are SGHRS and YFSETQ. The CDR3 bases are TGCGCCAGCAGCTTGACTAGCGGGGCCTACTACGAGCAGTACTTC. Translation: CASSLTSGAYYEQYF.

The rearrangement links TRBV14 to TRBJ2-3; D is ambiguous. Germline CDR1 reads SGHDN; CDR2 reads FVKESK. Trimming stripped 1 base from V and 5 bases from J, with 7 bases between. This CDR3 is 13 amino acids long. The CDR3 DNA reads TGTGCCAGCAGCCAAGTTGTACAAGATACGCAGTATTTT. Protein: CASSQVVQDTQYF.

The chain joins TRBV12-5 to TRBJ2-7; TRBD2 agrees at 7 bases. This CDR3 region has 13 residues. Per germline, CDR1 LGHNT and CDR2 FRNRAP. V shed 7 bases and J 2 bases; nucleotides not matched to a gene: 5. Written as DNA, the CDR3 is TGTGCTAGTGCTCCGGGACTAACCTACGAGCAGTACTTC. Its translation is CASAPGLTYEQYF. Variable domain in full (rest from reference TRBV12-5 and TRBJ2-7): DARVTQTPRHKVTEMGQEVTMRCQPILGHNTVFWYRQTMMQGLELLAYFRNRAPLDDSGMPKDRFSAEMPDATLATLKIQPSEPRDSAVYFCASAPGLTYEQYFGPGTRLTVT.

The genes are TRBV27 and TRBJ1-2; 9 bases fit TRBD1. Trimming took 2 bases from V and 2 from J; bases not matched to a gene: 3. Germline V gene sequence: CDR1 MNHEY, CDR2 SMNVEV (reference sequence). CDR3 length equals 15 residues. The CDR3 nucleotides are TGTGCCAGCAGTTTAGACGGGACAGGGAACTATGGCTACACCTTC. This codes for CASSLDGTGNYGYTF.

The chain is built from TRBV5-1 and TRBJ2-5, with 8 nucleotides matching TRBD1. The germline V gene encodes CDR1 SGHRS and CDR2 YFSETQ. The V segment lost 4 bases and the J segment 5 bases; nucleotides outside the gene matches: 7. This CDR3 has 14 residues. The CDR3 bases are TGCGCCAGCAGCACCACAGGGGGATGGGAGACCCAGTACTTC. This gives the protein CASSTTGGWETQYF.

The CDR3 DNA reads TGTGCCAGCAGTTCGGTACCCGGACTAGCGCAGCCCACAGATACGCAGTATTTT. It translates to CASSSVPGLAQPTDTQYF. The chain couples TRBV28 to TRBJ2-3, with 9 positions matching TRBD2. Germline values: CDR1 MDHEN, CDR2 SYDVKM. The junction had 13 bases not matched to a gene; V was cut back by 4 bases and J by 2 bases. CDR3 size: 18 residues.

J is TRBJ2-4 and V is TRBV19; D gene uncertain. The CDR3 runs 14 residues. V dropped 1 base and J dropped 0 bases, with 4 bases sitting between them. Looked up from germline, CDR1 is LNHDA and CDR2 is SQIVND (reference sequence). CDR3 sequence (DNA): TGTGCCAGTAGTATAGCCGTAGCCAAAAACATTCAGTACTTC. Amino acid sequence: CASSIAVAKNIQYF.

This clone is a singleton in its sample. The gene calls are TRBV29-1 and TRBJ1-5; 9 bases agree with TRBD1. CDR3 length: 14 amino acids. The trim removed 4 bases at V and 3 bases at J, leaving 4 bases unmatched. Germline values: CDR1 SQVTM, CDR2 ANQGSEA. CDR3 protein: CSVGTGEYNQPQHF. In DNA, the CDR3 is TGCAGCGTTGGGACAGGGGAGTACAATCAGCCCCAGCATTTT.

The chain is built from TRBV19 and TRBJ2-1, with D possibly being TRBD2 (6 bases). Trimming stripped 3 bases from V and 6 bases from J, with 9 bases between. CDR1 is LNHDA, CDR2 SQIVND, per germline (reference sequence). This CDR3 has 13 residues. CDR3 loop: CASSMEGPNEQFF. CDR3 in DNA: TGTGCCAGTAGTATGGAGGGACCCAATGAGCAGTTCTTC.

The genes are TRBV27 and TRBJ1-1; D possibly corresponds to TRBD1 (6 bases). Germline loops: CDR1 MNHEY, CDR2 SMNVEV (reference sequence). The CDR3 runs to 15 residues. The germline V and J ends were trimmed by 4 bases and 1 base, with 13 bases remaining between them. CDR3 sequence (DNA): TGTGCCAGCAGTTCCCCGGGACAAAAGAACACTGAAGCTTTCTTT. Residues: CASSSPGQKNTEAFF.

The chain employs TRBV5-6 and TRBJ1-1; D is unclear. This CDR3 contains 14 residues. Trimming cost V 4 bases and J 1 base, with 11 bases left between them. Germline V gene sequence: CDR1 SGHDT, CDR2 YYEEEE. CDR3: CASSVTHQNTEAFF. The CDR3 DNA reads as TGTGCCAGCAGCGTAACACACCAGAACACTGAAGCTTTCTTT.

This chain joins TRBV7-9 and TRBJ2-6, with D unresolved. Looked up from germline, CDR1 is SEHNR and CDR2 is FQNEAQ (reference sequence). The CDR3 spans 13 residues. The V end was cut by 7 bases, the J end by 2 bases, with 6 bases between. As DNA, the CDR3 is TGTGCCAGCACCTCTCCTGGGGCCAACGTCCTGACTTTC. Its translation: CASTSPGANVLTF.

CDR3 in DNA: TGTGCCAGTAGTATTGGGACAGGGGGCGCAACGCAGTATTTT. This codes for CASSIGTGGATQYF. This sequence joins TRBV19 and TRBJ2-3; 12 nucleotides match TRBD1. With 3 bases clipped from V and 9 bases from J, the junction kept 4 bases outside the gene matches. CDR1 and CDR2 (germline): LNHDA, SQIVND (reference sequence). CDR3 size: 14 residues.

The rearrangement links TRBV19 to TRBJ2-7; the match to TRBD1 covers 9 bases. V lost 5 bases and J lost 3; bases outside the gene matches: 8. Germline V gene data show CDR1 as LNHDA and CDR2 as SQIVND (reference sequence). This CDR3 region has 15 residues. CDR3 residues: CASSREETGGYEQYF. In DNA, the CDR3 is TGTGCCAGTAGTCGGGAGGAGACAGGGGGCTACGAGCAGTACTTC.

V and J are TRBV11-2 and TRBJ2-5, with D possibly being TRBD2 (6 bases). CDR3 length: 13 amino acids. V was shortened by 2 bases and J by 5 bases, with 9 bases between the two germline ends. The V gene's germline CDR1 is SGHAT and CDR2 FQNNGV. The CDR3 loop is CASSLPGRETQYF. Here the CDR3 DNA reads TGTGCCAGCAGCTTACCGGGGAGGGAGACCCAGTACTTC.

The V gene is TRBV27, the J gene TRBJ2-7; 9 bases are shared with TRBD2. CDR3 size: 15 residues. Trimming took 2 bases from V and 2 from J; bases not matched to a gene: 4. CDR1 MNHEY and CDR2 SMNVEV come from the germline V gene (reference sequence). The DNA of the CDR3 is TGTGCCAGCAGTTTAAGCCTAGCGGGGCCCTACGAGCAGTACTTC. Protein product: CASSLSLAGPYEQYF.

The chain links TRBV2 to TRBJ2-1; a possible D gene is TRBD2 (6 bases). CDR1 is SNHLY and CDR2 is FYNNEI in the germline V gene. The CDR3 runs 15 residues. Trimming stripped 4 bases from V and 9 bases from J, with 19 bases between. Written as DNA, the CDR3 is TGTGCCAGCAGTGTTAGCGGAGGCGTTGGGCGTGAGCAGTTCTTC. Amino acid sequence: CASSVSGGVGREQFF.

The CDR3: CASSLGLAGGQLEQFF. The CDR3 region has the DNA TGTGCCAGCAGCCTAGGCCTAGCGGGAGGCCAGCTTGAGCAGTTCTTC. This chain links TRBV11-3 with TRBJ2-1; 11 nucleotides line up with TRBD2. This CDR3 spans 16 amino acids. Per the germline V gene, CDR1 is SGHNT and CDR2 is YENEEA. With V trimmed by 5 bases and J by 9 bases, 12 bases remained unmatched.

The chain recombines TRBV29-1 with TRBJ1-1; a weak D match, TRBD1 (6 bases). Germline V gives CDR1 SQVTM, CDR2 ANQGSEA. The V and J ends lost 6 bases and 1 base respectively, with 12 bases between them. The CDR3 has 13 amino acids. CDR3 in DNA: TGCAGCGTAAACAGGGTCGCGAACACTGAAGCTTTCTTT. Residues: CSVNRVANTEAFF.

This rearrangement joins TRBV28 to TRBJ2-7; D may be TRBD2 (6 bases). The germline V gene encodes CDR1 MDHEN and CDR2 SYDVKM. Deletions cut 6 bases from V and 0 bases from J, with 18 bases between. CDR3 size: 16 residues. This CDR3 reads CASSSNRDFSSYEQYF. The CDR3 coding sequence is TGTGCCAGCAGCTCCAACCGGGACTTCAGCTCCTACGAGCAGTACTTC.

The DNA for the CDR3 is TGTGCCAGTAGTGGGACAGACTACAATGAGCAGTTCTTC. Protein product: CASSGTDYNEQFF. The chain employs TRBV19 and TRBJ2-1, with 7 bases lining up with TRBD1. The V gene end was trimmed by 5 bases and the J gene end by 3 bases; junction bases not matched to a gene: 1. CDR1 LNHDA and CDR2 SQIVND come from the germline V gene (reference sequence). This CDR3 is built from 13 residues.

This chain uses TRBV28 with TRBJ2-7, with 8 bases that match TRBD1. With 6 bases clipped from V and 2 bases from J, the junction kept 6 bases outside the gene matches. Germline loops: CDR1 MDHEN, CDR2 SYDVKM. The CDR3 covers 14 residues. CDR3 nucleotide sequence: TGTGCCAGCAGAGAGGACAGGGTCCCCTACGAGCAGTACTTC. It encodes CASREDRVPYEQYF.